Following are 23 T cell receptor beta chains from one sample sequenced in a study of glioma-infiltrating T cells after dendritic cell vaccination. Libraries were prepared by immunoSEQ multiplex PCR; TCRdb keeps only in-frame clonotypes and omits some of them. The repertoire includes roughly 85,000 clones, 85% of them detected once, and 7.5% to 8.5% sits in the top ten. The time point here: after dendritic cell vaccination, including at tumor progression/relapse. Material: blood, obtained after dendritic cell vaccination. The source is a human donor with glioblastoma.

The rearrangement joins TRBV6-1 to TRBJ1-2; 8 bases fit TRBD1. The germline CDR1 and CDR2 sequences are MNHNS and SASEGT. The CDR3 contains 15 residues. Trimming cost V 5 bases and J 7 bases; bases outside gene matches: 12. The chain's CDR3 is CASSPPFDRGSGYTF. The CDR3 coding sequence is TGTGCCAGCAGTCCCCCCTTTGACAGGGGCTCTGGCTACACCTTC.

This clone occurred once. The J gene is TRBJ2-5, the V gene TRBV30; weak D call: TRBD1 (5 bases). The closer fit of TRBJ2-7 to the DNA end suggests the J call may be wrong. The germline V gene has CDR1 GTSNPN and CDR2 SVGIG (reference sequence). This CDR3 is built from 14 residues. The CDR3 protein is CAWSVPGYQYEQYF. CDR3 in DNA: TGTGCCTGGAGTGTACCAGGGTATCAGTACGAGCAGTACTTC.

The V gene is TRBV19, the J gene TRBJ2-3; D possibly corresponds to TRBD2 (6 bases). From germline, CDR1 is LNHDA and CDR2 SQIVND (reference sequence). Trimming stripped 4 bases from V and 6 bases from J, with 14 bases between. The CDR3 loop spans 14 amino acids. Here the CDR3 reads CASSKSGVQDTQYF. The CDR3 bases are TGTGCCAGTAGTAAATCGGGGGTCCAGGATACGCAGTATTTT.

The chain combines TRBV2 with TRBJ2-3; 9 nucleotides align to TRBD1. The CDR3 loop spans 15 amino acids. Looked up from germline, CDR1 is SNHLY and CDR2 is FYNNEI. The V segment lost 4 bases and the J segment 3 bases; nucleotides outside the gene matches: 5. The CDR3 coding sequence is TGTGCCAGCAGTGGGACAGGGGTTGGGACAGATACGCAGTATTTT. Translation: CASSGTGVGTDTQYF.

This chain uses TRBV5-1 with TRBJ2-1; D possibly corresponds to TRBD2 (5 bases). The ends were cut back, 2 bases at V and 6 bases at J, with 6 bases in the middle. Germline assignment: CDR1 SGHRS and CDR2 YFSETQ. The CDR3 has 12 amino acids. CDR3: CASSFLANEQFF. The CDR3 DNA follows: TGCGCCAGCAGCTTCCTAGCCAATGAGCAGTTCTTC. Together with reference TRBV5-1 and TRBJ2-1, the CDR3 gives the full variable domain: KAGVTQTPRYLIKTRGQQVTLSCSPISGHRSVSWYQQTPGQGLQFLFEYFSETQRNKGNFPGRFSGRQFSNSRSEMNVSTLELGDSALYLCASSFLANEQFFGPGTRLTVL.

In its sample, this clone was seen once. The CDR3 sequence: CASSQLTDTQYF. The CDR3 DNA reads TGTGCCAGCAGCCAACTAACAGATACGCAGTATTTT. The chain joins TRBV4-2 to TRBJ2-3; D is ambiguous. CDR3 length equals 12 residues. The V and J ends lost 2 bases and 3 bases respectively, with 3 bases between them. Germline V gives CDR1 LGHNA, CDR2 YNFKEQ.

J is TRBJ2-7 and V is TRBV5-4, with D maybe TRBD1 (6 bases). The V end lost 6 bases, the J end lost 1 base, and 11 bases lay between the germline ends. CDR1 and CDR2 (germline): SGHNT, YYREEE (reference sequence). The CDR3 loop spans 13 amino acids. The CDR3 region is CASKQGFSYEQYF. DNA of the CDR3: TGTGCCAGCAAGCAGGGGTTTTCCTACGAGCAGTACTTC.

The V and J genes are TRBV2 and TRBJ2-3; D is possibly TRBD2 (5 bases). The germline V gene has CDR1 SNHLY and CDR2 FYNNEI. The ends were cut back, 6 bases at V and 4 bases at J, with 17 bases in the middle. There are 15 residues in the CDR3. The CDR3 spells CASSRAGVGPDTQYF. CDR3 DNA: TGTGCCAGCAGCCGAGCCGGGGTTGGACCAGATACGCAGTATTTT.

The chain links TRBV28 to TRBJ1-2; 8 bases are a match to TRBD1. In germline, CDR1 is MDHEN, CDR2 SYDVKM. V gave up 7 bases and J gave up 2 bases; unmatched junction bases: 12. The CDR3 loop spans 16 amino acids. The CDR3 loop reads CASNYYARGLNYGYTF. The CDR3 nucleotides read TGTGCCAGCAATTACTACGCCAGGGGGCTAAACTATGGCTACACCTTC.

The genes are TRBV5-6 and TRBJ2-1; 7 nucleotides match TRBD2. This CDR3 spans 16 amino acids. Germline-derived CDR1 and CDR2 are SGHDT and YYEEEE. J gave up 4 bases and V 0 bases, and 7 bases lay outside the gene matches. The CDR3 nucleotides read TGTGCCAGCAGCTTGGCCGTTCTAGCGGAGTACAATGAGCAGTTCTTC. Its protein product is CASSLAVLAEYNEQFF.

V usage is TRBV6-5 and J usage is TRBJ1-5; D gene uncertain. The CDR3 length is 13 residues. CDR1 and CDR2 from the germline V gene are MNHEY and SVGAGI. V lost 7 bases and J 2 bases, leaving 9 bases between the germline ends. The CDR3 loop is CASTGGRNQPQHF. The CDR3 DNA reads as TGTGCCAGCACTGGAGGGCGCAATCAGCCCCAGCATTTT.

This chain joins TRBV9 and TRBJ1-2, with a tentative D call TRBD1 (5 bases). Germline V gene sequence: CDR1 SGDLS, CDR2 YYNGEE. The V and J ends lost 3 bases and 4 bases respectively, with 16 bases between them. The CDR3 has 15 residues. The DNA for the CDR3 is TGTGCCAGCAGCGAGTCCAGACAGCCTGGCTATGGCTACACCTTC. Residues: CASSESRQPGYGYTF.

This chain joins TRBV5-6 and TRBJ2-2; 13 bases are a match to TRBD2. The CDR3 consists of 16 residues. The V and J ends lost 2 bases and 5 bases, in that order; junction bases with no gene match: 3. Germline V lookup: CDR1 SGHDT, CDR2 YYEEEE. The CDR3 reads CASSLLAGGPTGELFF. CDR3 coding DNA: TGTGCCAGCAGCTTACTAGCGGGGGGGCCGACCGGGGAGCTGTTTTTT.

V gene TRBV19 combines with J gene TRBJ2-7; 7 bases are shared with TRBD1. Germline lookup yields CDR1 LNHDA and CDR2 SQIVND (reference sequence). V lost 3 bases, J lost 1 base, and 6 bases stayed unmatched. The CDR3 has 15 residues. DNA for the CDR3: TGTGCCAGTAGTATGGGCTTGACAGGGTCCTACGAGCAGTACTTC. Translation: CASSMGLTGSYEQYF.

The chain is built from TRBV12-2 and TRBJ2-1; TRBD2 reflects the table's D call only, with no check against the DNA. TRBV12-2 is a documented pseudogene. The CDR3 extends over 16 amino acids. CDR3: CASRKDTAEKNNEQFF. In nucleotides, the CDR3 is TGTGCAAGTCGCAAAGATACTGCGGAAAAGAACAATGAGCAGTTCTTC.

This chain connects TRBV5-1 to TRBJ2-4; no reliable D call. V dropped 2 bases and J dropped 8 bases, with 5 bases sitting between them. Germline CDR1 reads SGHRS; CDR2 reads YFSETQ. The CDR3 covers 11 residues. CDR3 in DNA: TGCGCCAGCAGCTTATCTGACATTCAGTACTTC. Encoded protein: CASSLSDIQYF.

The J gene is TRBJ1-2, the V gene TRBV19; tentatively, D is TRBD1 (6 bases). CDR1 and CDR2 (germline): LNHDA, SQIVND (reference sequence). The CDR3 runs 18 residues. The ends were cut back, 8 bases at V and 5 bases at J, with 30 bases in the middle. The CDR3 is CASRPYPTGQLALYGYTF. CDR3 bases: TGTGCCAGTCGTCCCTACCCAACCGGACAGCTGGCGCTTTATGGCTACACCTTC.

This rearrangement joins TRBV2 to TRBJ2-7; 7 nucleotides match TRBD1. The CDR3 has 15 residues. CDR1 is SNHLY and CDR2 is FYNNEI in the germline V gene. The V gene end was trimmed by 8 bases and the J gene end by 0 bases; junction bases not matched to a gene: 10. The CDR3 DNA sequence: TGTGCCAGCTCTCCCCCGGACAGGAGCTCCTACGAGCAGTACTTC. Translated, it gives CASSPPDRSSYEQYF.

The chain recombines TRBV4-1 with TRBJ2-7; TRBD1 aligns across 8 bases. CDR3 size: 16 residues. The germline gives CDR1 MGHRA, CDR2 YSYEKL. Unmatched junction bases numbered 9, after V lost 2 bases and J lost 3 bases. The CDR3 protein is CASSQSDRVLFYEQYF. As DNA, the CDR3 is TGCGCCAGCAGCCAATCGGACAGGGTTTTGTTCTACGAGCAGTACTTC.

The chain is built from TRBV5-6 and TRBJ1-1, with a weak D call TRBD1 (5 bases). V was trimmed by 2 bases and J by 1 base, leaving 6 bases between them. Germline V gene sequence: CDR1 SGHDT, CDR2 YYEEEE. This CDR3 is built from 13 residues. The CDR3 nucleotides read TGTGCCAGCAGCTTCGGGGGGAACACTGAAGCTTTCTTT. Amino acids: CASSFGGNTEAFF.

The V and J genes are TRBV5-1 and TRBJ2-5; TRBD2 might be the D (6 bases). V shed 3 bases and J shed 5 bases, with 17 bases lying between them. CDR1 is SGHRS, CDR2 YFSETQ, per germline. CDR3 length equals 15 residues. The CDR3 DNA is TGCGCCAGCAGCTCGTCTGTCTCCGGAGGGGAGACCCAGTACTTC. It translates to CASSSSVSGGETQYF.

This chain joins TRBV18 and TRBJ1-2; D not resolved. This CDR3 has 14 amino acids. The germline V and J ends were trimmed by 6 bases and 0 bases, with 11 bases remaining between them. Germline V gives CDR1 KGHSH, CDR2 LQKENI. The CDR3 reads CASSAGSANYGYTF. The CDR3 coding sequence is TGTGCCAGCTCGGCGGGATCAGCTAACTATGGCTACACCTTC.

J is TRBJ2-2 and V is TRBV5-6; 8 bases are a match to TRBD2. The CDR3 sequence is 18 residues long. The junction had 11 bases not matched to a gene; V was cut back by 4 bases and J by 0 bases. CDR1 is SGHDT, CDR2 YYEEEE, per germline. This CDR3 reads CASSGRRGAKTNTGELFF. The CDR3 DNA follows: TGTGCCAGCAGCGGCCGGCGGGGGGCCAAGACGAACACCGGGGAGCTGTTTTTT. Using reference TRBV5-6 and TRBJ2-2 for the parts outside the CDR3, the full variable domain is DAGVTQSPTHLIKTRGQQVTLRCSPKSGHDTVSWYQQALGQGPQFIFQYYEEEERQRGNFPDRFSGHQFPNYSSELNVNALLLGDSALYLCASSGRRGAKTNTGELFFGEGSRLTVL.